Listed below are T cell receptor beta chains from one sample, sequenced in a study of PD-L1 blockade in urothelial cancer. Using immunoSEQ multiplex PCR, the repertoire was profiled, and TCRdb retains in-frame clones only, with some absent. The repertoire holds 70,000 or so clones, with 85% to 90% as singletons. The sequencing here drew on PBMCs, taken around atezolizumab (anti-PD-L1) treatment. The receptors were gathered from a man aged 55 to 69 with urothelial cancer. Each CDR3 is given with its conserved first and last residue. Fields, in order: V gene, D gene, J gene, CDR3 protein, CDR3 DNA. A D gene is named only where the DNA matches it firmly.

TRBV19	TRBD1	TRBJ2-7	CASTGQGSYEQYF	TGTGCCAGTACGGGACAGGGGAGCTACGAGCAGTACTTC
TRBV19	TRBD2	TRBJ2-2	CASRRGTNTGELFF	TGTGCCAGTCGGCGGGGGACGAACACCGGGGAGCTGTTTTTT
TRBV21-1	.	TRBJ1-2	CASSKPLRDTANYGYTF	TGTGCCAGCAGCAAACCGCTAAGGGACACAGCTAACTATGGCTACACCTTC
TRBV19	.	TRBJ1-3	CASSMRQNSGNTIYF	TGTGCCAGTAGTATGAGACAGAACTCTGGAAACACCATATATTTT
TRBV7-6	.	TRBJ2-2	CASRPRGTGELFF	TGTGCCAGCAGACCTAGGGGCACCGGGGAGCTGTTTTTT
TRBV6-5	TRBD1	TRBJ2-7	CATTGTGGEQYF	TGTGCCACTACGGGGACAGGGGGCGAGCAGTACTTC
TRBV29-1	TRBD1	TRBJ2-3	CSVGTGWGTDTQYF	TGCAGCGTTGGGACAGGGTGGGGCACAGATACGCAGTATTTT
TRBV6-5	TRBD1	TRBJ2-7	CASSIDRVSYEQYF	TGTGCCAGCAGTATCGACAGGGTCTCCTACGAGCAGTACTTC
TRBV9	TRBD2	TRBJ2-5	CASSATSGANQETQYF	TGTGCCAGCAGCGCCACTAGCGGGGCGAACCAAGAGACCCAGTACTTC
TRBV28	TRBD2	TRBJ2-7	CATRPGLAAIRSSYEQYF	TGTGCCACCCGCCCCGGACTAGCGGCAATAAGGAGCTCCTACGAGCAGTACTTC